The 20 T cell receptor beta chains reported below all come from one sample, sequenced in a study of blood T cell repertoires in COVID-19. This table comes from immunoSEQ multiplex PCR, and its TCRdb copy is limited to in-frame clones, with some not included. This sample has some 96,000 clones, with around 86% found just once. Sequences were obtained from peripheral blood. The receptor source for this set is a man aged 50 to 59 with acute or convalescent COVID-19.

The chain employs TRBV5-1 and TRBJ1-1, with TRBD1 identical over 10 bases. The CDR3 is 14 amino acids. Germline-derived CDR1 and CDR2 are SGHRS and YFSETQ. V was clipped by 4 bases and J by 6 bases; unmatched bases: 6. CDR3 nucleotides: TGCGCCAGCAGCCGGACAGGGGGTCCCGCTGAAGCTTTCTTT. This sequence encodes CASSRTGGPAEAFF. Looking up the rest from reference TRBV5-1 and TRBJ1-1 gives the full variable domain: KAGVTQTPRYLIKTRGQQVTLSCSPISGHRSVSWYQQTPGQGLQFLFEYFSETQRNKGNFPGRFSGRQFSNSRSEMNVSTLELGDSALYLCASSRTGGPAEAFFGQGTRLTVV.

V gene TRBV12-3 or TRBV12-4 combines with J gene TRBJ2-4; the D gene is possibly TRBD2 (5 bases). V was clipped by 8 bases and J by 0 bases, with 8 bases between them. The CDR3 covers 13 residues. CDR3 bases: TGTGCCAGCTCTGGACTAGCCAAAAACATTCAGTACTTC. Protein sequence: CASSGLAKNIQYF.

The J gene is TRBJ1-6, the V gene TRBV28, with TRBD1 identical over 9 bases. Germline CDR1 is MDHEN and CDR2 is SYDVKM. CDR3 size: 14 residues. J gave up 11 bases and V 5 bases, and 7 bases lay outside the gene matches. CDR3 region: CASSPGQGRTPLHF. Written as DNA, the CDR3 is TGTGCCAGCAGTCCTGGACAGGGGAGGACACCCCTCCACTTT.

The V and J genes are TRBV3-1 (or the pseudogene TRBV3-2) and TRBJ2-3, with D perhaps TRBD1 (5 bases). The CDR3 spans 15 residues. V shed 4 bases and J shed 0 bases, with 11 bases lying between them. CDR1 LGHDT and CDR2 YNNKEL come from the germline V gene (reference sequence). The CDR3 DNA reads as TGTGCCAGCAGCCTCAGGGATCTAAGCACAGATACGCAGTATTTT. This gives the protein CASSLRDLSTDTQYF.

The gene calls are TRBV19 and TRBJ1-2, with unresolved D. The CDR3 loop spans 14 amino acids. The germline V and J ends were trimmed by 3 bases and 2 bases, with 10 bases remaining between them. Germline V gene data show CDR1 as LNHDA and CDR2 as SQIVND (reference sequence). The CDR3 reads CASSITAQNYGYTF. The CDR3 DNA is TGTGCCAGTAGTATTACAGCTCAAAACTATGGCTACACCTTC.

This clone was counted between two and nine times. The chain couples TRBV5-1 to TRBJ2-2, with D unclear. The germline CDR1 and CDR2 sequences are SGHRS and YFSETQ. This CDR3 has 13 residues. V lost 1 base and J lost 8, with 9 bases in between. The CDR3 is CASSLTRRGELFF. The CDR3 DNA reads as TGCGCCAGCAGCTTGACCAGAAGAGGGGAGCTGTTTTTT.

The rearrangement uses TRBV11-2 and TRBJ1-1; D remains ambiguous. The germline CDR1 and CDR2 sequences are SGHAT and FQNNGV. There are 14 residues in the CDR3. V was pared by 0 bases and J by 3 bases, with 8 bases between. As DNA, the CDR3 is TGTGCCAGCAGCTTAGAAGAGGCCGACACTGAAGCTTTCTTT. As protein: CASSLEEADTEAFF.

This chain joins TRBV7-8 and TRBJ2-1; maybe TRBD1 (6 bases). The CDR3 spans 13 residues. CDR1 is SGHVS and CDR2 is FQNEAQ in the germline V gene. V was shortened by 3 bases and J by 6 bases, with 9 bases between the two germline ends. CDR3 DNA: TGTGCCAGCAGCTTTGGGGGCAGCAATGAGCAGTTCTTC. Protein product: CASSFGGSNEQFF.

The rearrangement joins TRBV6-5 to TRBJ1-5, with D uncertain. CDR1 and CDR2 from the germline V gene are MNHEY and SVGAGI. The CDR3 runs to 12 residues. Between the trimmed V and J ends, which lost 6 bases and 2 bases, there was a span of 5 bases. The chain's CDR3 is CASREGNQPQHF. The CDR3 bases are TGTGCCAGCAGAGAGGGCAATCAGCCCCAGCATTTT.

The chain's CDR3 is CASNPEREGNEQFF. In DNA, the CDR3 is TGTGCCAGCAATCCCGAGCGGGAGGGCAATGAGCAGTTCTTC. The rearrangement uses TRBV2 and TRBJ2-1; 10 bases map to TRBD2. Germline-derived CDR1 and CDR2 are SNHLY and FYNNEI. After removal of 7 bases from V and 6 bases from J, the junction contained 6 bases not matched to a gene. This CDR3 contains 14 residues.

The chain combines TRBV5-1 with TRBJ1-1, with D possibly matching TRBD1 (6 bases). The CDR3 sequence is 15 residues long. In germline, CDR1 is SGHRS, CDR2 YFSETQ. The germline V and J ends were trimmed by 2 bases and 4 bases, with 15 bases remaining between them. The CDR3 DNA reads TGCGCCAGCAGCTTTAGGGGGGGCACGAGCACTGAAGCTTTCTTT. Amino acid sequence: CASSFRGGTSTEAFF.

This clone appeared a single time. J is TRBJ1-2 and V is TRBV5-4; D is ambiguous. CDR1 is SGHNT and CDR2 is YYREEE in the germline V gene (reference sequence). CDR3 length: 15 amino acids. V was clipped by 1 base and J by 2 bases, with 12 bases between them. The DNA for the CDR3 is TGTGCCAGCAGCTTGCAGTCAGGTGGGAACTATGGCTACACCTTC. It translates to CASSLQSGGNYGYTF.

The V gene is TRBV19, the J gene TRBJ1-4; D gene ambiguous. Trimming took 6 bases from V and 8 from J, leaving 19 bases between them. CDR3 size: 15 residues. Germline V gene sequence: CDR1 LNHDA, CDR2 SQIVND (reference sequence). The CDR3 nucleotides are TGTGCCAGTAGGGAAATCCAGGCCTTAGGCGAAAAACTGTTTTTT. Its protein product is CASREIQALGEKLFF.

The chain links TRBV7-2 to TRBJ2-7, with 13 bases identical to TRBD2. The CDR3 has 16 residues. V trimming: 1 base; J trimming: 2 bases; junction bases outside the gene matches: 2. The germline CDR1 and CDR2 sequences are SGHTA and FQGNSA. CDR3 sequence reads: CASSLGGTSGTYEQYF. CDR3 coding DNA: TGTGCCAGCAGCTTAGGGGGGACTAGCGGGACCTACGAGCAGTACTTC.

This clone was recorded once. This chain links TRBV5-1 with TRBJ1-2, with D tentatively TRBD1 (6 bases). Germline CDR1 SGHRS, CDR2 YFSETQ. V dropped 1 base and J dropped 11 bases, with 21 bases sitting between them. This CDR3 is built from 15 residues. The CDR3 sequence: CASSLTSDGGLRYTF. DNA for the CDR3: TGCGCCAGCAGCTTGACCTCGGACGGGGGGCTTCGATACACCTTC.

This clone was detected once. CDR3 loop: CASTRTGGLGEQYF. CDR3 DNA sequence: TGTGCCAGCACCAGGACAGGGGGATTGGGGGAGCAGTACTTC. The V call is TRBV3-1 (or the pseudogene TRBV3-2), the J call TRBJ2-7; 10 bases agree with TRBD1. With V trimmed by 7 bases and J by 7 bases, 10 bases remained unmatched. The germline V gene has CDR1 LGHDT and CDR2 YNNKEL (reference sequence). There are 14 residues in the CDR3.

The chain is built from TRBV25-1 and TRBJ2-7, with 11 bases fitting TRBD2. This CDR3 spans 13 amino acids. V trimming: 5 bases; J trimming: 5 bases; junction bases outside the gene matches: 2. The V gene's germline CDR1 is MGHDK and CDR2 SYGVNS. The CDR3 sequence: CASSLAGGHEQYF. CDR3 in DNA: TGTGCCAGCAGTCTAGCGGGGGGACACGAGCAGTACTTC.

This clone was observed once. The CDR3 coding sequence is TGCGCCAGCAGTGAGTCTTATACAGGGACCGGGGAGCTGTTTTTT. This gives the protein CASSESYTGTGELFF. The chain uses TRBV10-2 and TRBJ2-2; TRBD1 might be the D (6 bases). CDR3 length: 15 residues. V gave up 0 bases and J gave up 5 bases, with 10 bases separating them. Germline lookup yields CDR1 WSHSY and CDR2 SAAADI.

This chain links TRBV2 with TRBJ1-4; the D is unclear. Deletions cut 6 bases from V and 0 bases from J, with 11 bases between. The CDR3 covers 15 residues. Germline CDR1 reads SNHLY; CDR2 reads FYNNEI. Here the CDR3 reads CASRGTAATNEKLFF. DNA of the CDR3: TGTGCCAGCAGAGGTACAGCTGCAACTAATGAAAAACTGTTTTTT.

The chain joins TRBV4-2 to TRBJ1-1; D call uncertain. Looked up from germline, CDR1 is LGHNA and CDR2 is YNFKEQ. Trimming pared 0 bases from V and 3 bases from J, leaving 8 bases between. This CDR3 contains 14 residues. The CDR3 DNA sequence: TGTGCCAGCAGCCAAGAGGCCCCCGACACTGAAGCTTTCTTT. This sequence encodes CASSQEAPDTEAFF.